These 24 T cell receptor beta chains came from one sample sequenced in a study of blood T cell repertoires in COVID-19. Some clones are missing from TCRdb's copy, which holds only in-frame ones; the method was immunoSEQ multiplex PCR. The table shows 12,000 or so clones, with more than 80% occurring only once. Material: peripheral blood. The receptors derive from a human donor in a cohort sampled during active COVID-19.

Concerning this clone itself: The sample has other DNA sequences that encode this CDR3 too. The chain uses TRBV11-3 and TRBJ2-1, with D possibly TRBD2 on 6 matching bases. Germline V gives CDR1 SGHNT, CDR2 YENEEA. With 4 bases removed from V and 2 bases from J, the gap between germline ends came to 9 bases. The CDR3 is made up of 14 amino acids. CDR3 protein: CASSSGLAYNEQFF. In DNA, the CDR3 is TGTGCCAGCAGCTCGGGACTTGCCTACAATGAGCAGTTCTTC.

The chain is built from TRBV10-3 and TRBJ2-1, with D maybe TRBD2 (5 bases). This CDR3 has 11 residues. The V and J ends lost 10 bases and 8 bases respectively, with 12 bases between them. CDR1 is ENHRY and CDR2 is SYGVKD in the germline V gene. The CDR3 protein is CATGVSDEQFF. The CDR3 DNA is TGTGCCACCGGGGTTTCGGATGAGCAGTTCTTC.

The chain carries TRBV2 and TRBJ2-1, with 9 bases that match TRBD2. J was trimmed by 6 bases and V by 2 bases; bases with no gene match: 5. The CDR3 runs to 15 residues. Germline V gene sequence: CDR1 SNHLY, CDR2 FYNNEI. CDR3 region: CASSEWLAGLNEQFF. CDR3 DNA: TGTGCCAGCAGTGAATGGCTAGCGGGGCTCAATGAGCAGTTCTTC.

This sequence joins TRBV28 and TRBJ2-1, with 11 bases fitting TRBD2. The CDR3 length is 22 residues. Germline V CDR1 and CDR2: MDHEN, SYDVKM. Losses at the gene ends were 6 bases for V and 7 bases for J; bases not matched to a gene: 29. For the CDR3, the DNA is TGTGCCAGCAGCTCCGGGACAACTCTAGCGGGAGGATCCATTTCCATACGGAATGAGCAGTTCTTC. Amino acids: CASSSGTTLAGGSISIRNEQFF. The full variable domain, in which reference TRBV28 and TRBJ2-1 provide the parts outside the CDR3, is DVKVTQSSRYLVKRTGEKVFLECVQDMDHENMFWYRQDPGLGLRLIYFSYDVKMKEKGDIPEGYSVSREKKERFSLILESASTNQTSMYLCASSSGTTLAGGSISIRNEQFFGPGTRLTVL.

The chain links TRBV28 to TRBJ1-1, with D tentatively TRBD1 (6 bases). The CDR3 spans 13 residues. The germline V gene encodes CDR1 MDHEN and CDR2 SYDVKM. V was shortened by 3 bases and J by 6 bases, with 11 bases between the two germline ends. As DNA, the CDR3 is TGTGCCAGCAGTTTGGGGGGGCCCCCTGAAGCTTTCTTT. This encodes CASSLGGPPEAFF. Variable domain in full (rest from reference TRBV28 and TRBJ1-1): DVKVTQSSRYLVKRTGEKVFLECVQDMDHENMFWYRQDPGLGLRLIYFSYDVKMKEKGDIPEGYSVSREKKERFSLILESASTNQTSMYLCASSLGGPPEAFFGQGTRLTVV.

In this sample, this clone turned up once. V is TRBV5-1 and J is TRBJ1-4, with 7 bases that match TRBD1. The CDR3 length is 15 residues. Germline values: CDR1 SGHRS, CDR2 YFSETQ. V trimming: 4 bases; J trimming: 3 bases; junction bases outside the gene matches: 6. The CDR3 spells CASSLTGRPNEKLFF. In DNA, the CDR3 is TGCGCCAGCAGCCTGACAGGGCGGCCTAATGAAAAACTGTTTTTT.

The chain uses TRBV6-2 or TRBV6-3 and TRBJ1-1; 8 bases align to TRBD1. Trimming at V came to 6 bases and at J to 3 bases, leaving 0 bases not matched to a gene. The CDR3 has 12 amino acids. CDR1 MNHEY and CDR2 SVGEGT come from the germline V gene. CDR3 DNA: TGTGCCAGCAGCAGGGGGCACACTGAAGCTTTCTTT. This translates into CASSRGHTEAFF.

The gene calls are TRBV12-3 or TRBV12-4 and TRBJ1-5; D is unclear. The CDR3 is 13 residues long. V lost 2 bases and J lost 2, with 4 bases in between. CDR3 amino acids: CASSLSGNQPQHF. The DNA for the CDR3 is TGTGCCAGCAGTTTATCCGGCAATCAGCCCCAGCATTTT.

This clone has only one observation. CDR3 loop: CASSEHRSYEQYF. The DNA of the CDR3 is TGCGCCAGCAGTGAGCATCGTAGCTACGAGCAGTACTTC. The V gene is TRBV10-2, the J gene TRBJ2-7; D gene uncertain. V lost 2 bases and J 3 bases, leaving 8 bases between the germline ends. Germline lookup yields CDR1 WSHSY and CDR2 SAAADI. The CDR3 consists of 13 residues.

The rearrangement links TRBV19 to TRBJ1-5; D might be TRBD1 (5 bases). CDR1 is LNHDA and CDR2 is SQIVND in the germline V gene (reference sequence). The CDR3 totals 14 residues. Trimming left V 3 bases short and J 6 bases short, with 12 bases between. The DNA of the CDR3 is TGTGCCAGTAGTATTACGGCAGGGTCTCAGCCCCAGCATTTT. Translated, it gives CASSITAGSQPQHF.

The rearrangement links TRBV5-4 to TRBJ2-2; TRBD1 matches 8 bases. The V gene end was trimmed by 4 bases and the J gene end by 5 bases; junction bases not matched to a gene: 13. CDR1 SGHNT and CDR2 YYREEE come from the germline V gene (reference sequence). The CDR3 covers 17 residues. The CDR3 here is CASSAPGQGSSTGELFF. The CDR3 region has the DNA TGTGCCAGCAGCGCCCCCGGACAGGGATCATCGACCGGGGAGCTGTTTTTT. Supplemented by reference TRBV5-4 and TRBJ2-2, the full variable domain reads ETGVTQSPTHLIKTRGQQVTLRCSSQSGHNTVSWYQQALGQGPQFIFQYYREEENGRGNFPPRFSGLQFPNYSSELNVNALELDDSALYLCASSAPGQGSSTGELFFGEGSRLTVL.

The chain recombines TRBV10-2 with TRBJ2-7, with 10 nucleotides matching TRBD2. Germline V gene data show CDR1 as WSHSY and CDR2 as SAAADI. V was pared by 3 bases and J by 2 bases, with 4 bases of the junction left unmatched. The CDR3 extends over 15 amino acids. The chain's CDR3 is CASSESGGGPYEQYF. As DNA, the CDR3 is TGCGCCAGCAGTGAAAGCGGGGGGGGACCCTACGAGCAGTACTTC.

The genes are TRBV28 and TRBJ1-5; possible D gene TRBD1, 5 bases. The CDR3 has 14 amino acids. CDR1 is MDHEN and CDR2 is SYDVKM in the germline V gene. Trimming took 8 bases from V and 3 from J, leaving 14 bases between them. CDR3 in amino acids: CASWTRVSNQPQHF. The CDR3 region has the DNA TGTGCCAGCTGGACCAGGGTATCCAATCAGCCCCAGCATTTT.

The chain uses TRBV5-1 and TRBJ1-6, with 7 bases matching TRBD1. Germline CDR1 and CDR2: SGHRS and YFSETQ. CDR3 size: 17 residues. J was trimmed by 4 bases and V by 4 bases; bases with no gene match: 11. The CDR3 DNA reads TGCGCCAGCAGCGCGGGTCGCGCAGGGGGGTATAATTCACCCCTCCACTTT. Amino acid sequence: CASSAGRAGGYNSPLHF.

The chain combines TRBV10-2 with TRBJ2-3; the D is unclear. Germline assignment: CDR1 WSHSY and CDR2 SAAADI. The CDR3 consists of 12 residues. The V gene lost 8 bases and the J gene lost 0 bases, with 6 bases spanning the gap. The CDR3 DNA follows: TGCGCCAGCGAGTCTAGCACAGATACGCAGTATTTT. It translates to CASESSTDTQYF.

The chain couples TRBV7-6 to TRBJ2-5; 9 positions agree with TRBD1. This CDR3 comprises 14 residues. J was trimmed by 3 bases and V by 4 bases; bases with no gene match: 3. Per germline, CDR1 SGHVS and CDR2 FNYEAQ. CDR3 region: CASSSRDREETQYF. For the CDR3, the DNA is TGTGCCAGCAGCTCCAGGGACAGGGAAGAGACCCAGTACTTC.

V usage is TRBV6-2 or TRBV6-3 and J usage is TRBJ2-7; possibly TRBD2 for D (5 bases). V gave up 6 bases and J gave up 5 bases, with 17 bases separating them. The CDR3 extends over 14 amino acids. Per the germline V gene, CDR1 is MNHEY and CDR2 is SVGEGT. CDR3 in amino acids: CASSRSEEVDEQYF. Here the CDR3 DNA reads TGTGCCAGCAGCCGAAGTGAGGAGGTCGACGAGCAGTACTTC.

This rearrangement joins TRBV4-3 to TRBJ2-1, with TRBD1 as a possible D gene (6 bases). Trimming pared 1 base from V and 4 bases from J, leaving 23 bases between. There are 19 residues in the CDR3. Germline assignment: CDR1 LGHNA and CDR2 YSLEER. CDR3 region: CASSQGRIETGISYNEQFF. The CDR3 DNA is TGCGCCAGCAGCCAAGGACGGATCGAGACAGGTATCTCTTACAATGAGCAGTTCTTC.

V is TRBV19 and J is TRBJ2-7; D not certain. The V end lost 5 bases, the J end lost 5 bases, and 13 bases lay between the germline ends. The CDR3 is 13 amino acids. CDR1 is LNHDA and CDR2 is SQIVND in the germline V gene (reference sequence). This chain's CDR3 is CASSGSGIHEQYF. The CDR3 bases are TGTGCCAGTAGTGGTTCGGGTATCCACGAGCAGTACTTC.

The genes are TRBV3-1 (or the pseudogene TRBV3-2) and TRBJ2-5; the D is unclear. In germline, CDR1 is LGHDT, CDR2 YNNKEL (reference sequence). Trimming removed 3 bases at V and 5 bases at J, with 4 bases between. The CDR3 totals 11 residues. CDR3 DNA sequence: TGTGCCAGCAGCCACGGGGAGACCCAGTACTTC. It translates to CASSHGETQYF.

The V and J genes are TRBV4-1 and TRBJ2-7, with D perhaps matching TRBD1 (6 bases). The CDR3 is 14 residues long. The germline V and J ends were trimmed by 1 base and 5 bases, with 12 bases remaining between them. Per germline, CDR1 MGHRA and CDR2 YSYEKL. CDR3 DNA sequence: TGCGCCAGCAGCCAAGGCCTCAGGGGAAACGAGCAGTACTTC. This gives the protein CASSQGLRGNEQYF.

This chain uses TRBV19 with TRBJ2-2; D perhaps matches TRBD1 (6 bases). In germline, CDR1 is LNHDA, CDR2 SQIVND (reference sequence). Trimming removed 8 bases from V and 0 bases from J, with 10 bases in between. CDR3 length equals 14 residues. The CDR3: CASRDRPNTGELFF. The DNA of the CDR3 is TGTGCCAGTCGCGACAGGCCGAACACCGGGGAGCTGTTTTTT.

This clone was seen a few times. This sequence joins TRBV6-6 and TRBJ1-5, with 8 nucleotides matching TRBD1. CDR1 is MNHNY, CDR2 SVGAGI, per germline (reference sequence). The CDR3 covers 15 residues. V was pared by 3 bases and J by 2 bases, with 3 bases of the junction left unmatched. Here the CDR3 reads CASSYGQGGNQPQHF. As DNA, the CDR3 is TGTGCCAGCAGTTATGGACAGGGAGGCAATCAGCCCCAGCATTTT.

CDR3 sequence reads: CASSFNREGNTIYF. CDR3 nucleotides: TGTGCCAGCAGCTTCAACAGGGAAGGAAACACCATATATTTT. The chain joins TRBV7-9 to TRBJ1-3, with D maybe TRBD1 (6 bases). Germline V gene lookup returns CDR1 SEHNR and CDR2 FQNEAQ (reference sequence). The CDR3 contains 14 residues. Trimming removed 3 bases from V and 4 bases from J, with 10 bases in between.